Detailed here is one T cell receptor (beta chain). Its antigen is currently not known. The input lacks base qualities; no much larger clone sits a single base away. Taken from cysteine to phenylalanine, the CDR3 has 17 residues. Solely the CDR3 DNA is kept, with 51 bases framed from the first base. This specimen comes from a study of shared T cell receptors in the human thymus (dated by TCRdb to the early 2020s). Broadly, across the study: The study examined how the human thymus generates shared, self-reactive T-cell receptor alpha chains.

Libraries were constructed by the immunoSEQ multiplex PCR assay. TCRdb holds this immuneACCESS table with in-frame rearrangements only. Some clones are missing; in checked studies, unresolved V genes explain under half, and the rest has no known cause. The sample table holds roughly 68,000 clones, of which about 95% were seen once. The ten largest clonotypes hold approximately 0.035% of the sample. The source of this sequence is a human donor. The rearranged chain carries TRBV21-1 and TRBJ1-5; the table's D call, TRBD1, has no DNA check behind it. TRBV21-1 is a pseudogene segment. Sequencing was performed on thymocytes. CDR3 sequence: CASSKPHRDPLVQPQHF. In nucleotides, the sequence is TGTGCCAGCAGCAAACCCCACAGGGACCCATTAGTTCAGCCCCAGCATTTT.